The sequence of this T cell receptor (beta chain) was determined in a study of post-analysis software for immune sequencing data. Study overall: Both relapsing-remitting and secondary progressive multiple sclerosis featured among the disease courses, as did progressive-relapsing multiple sclerosis.

Study-wide results and limits: In patients, about 5 TRBV segments were more frequent than in controls, with TRBV5-6, TRBV5-1 and TRBV20-1 among them. Multiple sclerosis patients showed significantly lower normalized Chao1 diversity than controls did. The authors found that F measure strongly co-clustered same-batch samples.

This CDR3 spans 19 amino acids. Germline CDR1 is MDHEN and CDR2 is SYDVKM. Each TCR beta cDNA library carried unique molecular identifiers. T cells numbering about 0.85 to 11 million yielded cDNA molecules that totaled approximately 500,000. TCRdb independently ran MiXCR on the PCR reads; one entry per CDR3 protein. The profile shows under 200,000 distinct CDR3 sequences, roughly 30% of them singletons. As to this clonotype: Its matching antigen is unknown. A read error is possible here, since a much larger clone lies one base away.

The sequence came from a girl aged 2-17 years with multiple sclerosis. This chain joins TRBV28 and TRBJ2-6, with 8 bases identical to TRBD1. The sequencing sample was made of blood. The CDR3 DNA sequence: TGTGCCAGCAGTTTTGGGCCGGGACAGGCGGACTCTGGGGCCAACGTCCGGACTTTC. As protein: CASSFGPGQADSGANVRTF. Supplemented by reference TRBV28 and TRBJ2-6, the full variable domain reads DVKVTQSSRYLVKRTGEKVFLECVQDMDHENMFWYRQDPGLGLRLIYFSYDVKMKEKGDIPEGYSVSREKKERFSLILESASTNQTSMYLCASSFGPGQADSGANVRTFGAGSRLTVL.